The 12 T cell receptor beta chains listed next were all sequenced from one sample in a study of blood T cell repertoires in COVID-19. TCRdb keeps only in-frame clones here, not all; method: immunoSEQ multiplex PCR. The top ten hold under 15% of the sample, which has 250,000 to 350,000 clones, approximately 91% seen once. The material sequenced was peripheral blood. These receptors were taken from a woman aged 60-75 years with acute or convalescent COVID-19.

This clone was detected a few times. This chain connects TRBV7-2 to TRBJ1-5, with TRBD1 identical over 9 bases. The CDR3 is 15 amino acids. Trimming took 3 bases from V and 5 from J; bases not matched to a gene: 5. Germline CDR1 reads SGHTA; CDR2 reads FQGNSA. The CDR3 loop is CASSFRDRVDQPQHF. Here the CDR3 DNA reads TGTGCCAGCAGCTTCCGGGACAGGGTGGATCAGCCCCAGCATTTT.

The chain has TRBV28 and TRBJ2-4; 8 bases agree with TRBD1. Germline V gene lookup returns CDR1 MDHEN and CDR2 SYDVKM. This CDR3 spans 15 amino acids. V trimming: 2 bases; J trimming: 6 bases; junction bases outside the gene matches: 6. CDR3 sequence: CASSLLDRVSNIQYF. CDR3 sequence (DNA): TGTGCCAGCAGTTTACTGGACAGGGTTTCAAACATTCAGTACTTC.

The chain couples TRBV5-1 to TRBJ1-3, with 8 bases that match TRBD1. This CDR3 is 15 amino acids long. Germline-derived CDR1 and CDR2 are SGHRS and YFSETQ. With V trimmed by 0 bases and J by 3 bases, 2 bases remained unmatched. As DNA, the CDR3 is TGCGCCAGCAGCTTGGCGACAGGGGATGGAAACACCATATATTTT. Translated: CASSLATGDGNTIYF.

The CDR3 coding sequence is TGTGCCAGCACCCGGACAGGGTCTGAGTCCTACGAGCAGTACTTC. Its protein product is CASTRTGSESYEQYF. The rearrangement links TRBV7-9 to TRBJ2-7, with TRBD1 identical over 8 bases. The CDR3 runs to 15 residues. In germline, CDR1 is SEHNR, CDR2 FQNEAQ (reference sequence). Losses at the gene ends were 7 bases for V and 1 base for J; bases not matched to a gene: 9.

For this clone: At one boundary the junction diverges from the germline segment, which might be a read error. The CDR3 sequence is CASGVGANTQYF. The CDR3 nucleotides read TGTGCCAGCGGCGTTGGGGCCAATACGCAGTATTTT. The genes are TRBV9 and TRBJ2-3, with D maybe TRBD1 (5 bases). The CDR3 length is 12 residues. CDR1 and CDR2 from the germline V gene are SGDLS and YYNGEE.

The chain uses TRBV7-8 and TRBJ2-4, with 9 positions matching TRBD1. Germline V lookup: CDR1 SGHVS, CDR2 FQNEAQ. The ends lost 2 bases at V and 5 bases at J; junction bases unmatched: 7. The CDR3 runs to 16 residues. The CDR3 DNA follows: TGTGCCAGCAGCTTATTACCGGGACAGGGCCAAAACATTCAGTACTTC. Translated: CASSLLPGQGQNIQYF.

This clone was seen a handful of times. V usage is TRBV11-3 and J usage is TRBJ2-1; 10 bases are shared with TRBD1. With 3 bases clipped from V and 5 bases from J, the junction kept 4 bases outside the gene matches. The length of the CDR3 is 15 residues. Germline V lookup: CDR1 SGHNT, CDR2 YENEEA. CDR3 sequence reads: CASSLGQGPDNEQFF. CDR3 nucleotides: TGTGCCAGCAGCTTGGGACAGGGGCCCGACAATGAGCAGTTCTTC. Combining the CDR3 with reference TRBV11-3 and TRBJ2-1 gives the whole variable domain EAGVVQSPRYKIIEKKQPVAFWCNPISGHNTLYWYLQNLGQGPELLIRYENEEAVDDSQLPKDRFSAERLKGVDSTLKIQPAELGDSAVYLCASSLGQGPDNEQFFGPGTRLTVL.

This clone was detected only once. The CDR3 DNA reads TGTGCCAGCAGCTTTGGACAGTCATACCTGGACACTGAAGCTTTCTTT. It encodes CASSFGQSYLDTEAFF. The J gene is TRBJ1-1, the V gene TRBV7-9; TRBD1 is a possible D gene (6 bases). The CDR3 totals 16 residues. Germline lookup yields CDR1 SEHNR and CDR2 FQNEAQ (reference sequence). V lost 3 bases to trimming and J lost 3 bases, with 17 bases between them. The full variable domain, completed using reference TRBV7-9 and TRBJ1-1, is DTGVSQNPRHKITKRGQNVTFRCDPISEHNRLYWYRQTLGQGPEFLTYFQNEAQLEKSRLLSDRFSAERPKGSFSTLEIQRTEQGDSAMYLCASSFGQSYLDTEAFFGQGTRLTVV.

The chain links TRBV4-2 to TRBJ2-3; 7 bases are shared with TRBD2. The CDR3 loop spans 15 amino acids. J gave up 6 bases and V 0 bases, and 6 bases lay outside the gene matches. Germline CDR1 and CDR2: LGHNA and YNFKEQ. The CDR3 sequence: CASSQERLALDTQYF. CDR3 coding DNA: TGTGCCAGCAGCCAAGAACGACTAGCTTTGGATACGCAGTATTTT.

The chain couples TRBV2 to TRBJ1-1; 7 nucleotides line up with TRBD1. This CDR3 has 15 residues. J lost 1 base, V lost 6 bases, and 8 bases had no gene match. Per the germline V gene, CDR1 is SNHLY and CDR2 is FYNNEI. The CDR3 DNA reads TGTGCCAGCAGACAAGAGGGACAGTCGAACACTGAAGCTTTCTTT. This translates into CASRQEGQSNTEAFF.

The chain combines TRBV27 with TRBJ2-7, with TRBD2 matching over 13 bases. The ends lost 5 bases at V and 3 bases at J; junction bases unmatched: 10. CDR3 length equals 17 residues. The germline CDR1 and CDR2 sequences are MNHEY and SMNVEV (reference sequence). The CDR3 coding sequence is TGTGCCAGCAGTCTACGGACTAGCGGGAGACCCTACTACGAGCAGTACTTC. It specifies CASSLRTSGRPYYEQYF.

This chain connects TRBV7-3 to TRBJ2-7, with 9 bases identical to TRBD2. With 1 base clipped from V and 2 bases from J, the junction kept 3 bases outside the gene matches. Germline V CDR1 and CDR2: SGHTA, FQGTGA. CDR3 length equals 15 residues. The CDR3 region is CASSLNSGSTYEQYF. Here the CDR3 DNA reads TGTGCCAGCAGCTTAAATAGCGGGAGTACCTACGAGCAGTACTTC.